One sample yielded the 17 T cell receptor beta chains listed below, sequenced in a study of blood T cell repertoires in COVID-19. The table came from immunoSEQ multiplex PCR; TCRdb's copy has only in-frame clones and leaves some out. The sample yields around 140,000 clones, around 86% seen once. Sequenced sample: peripheral blood. The receptors were gathered from an older woman with active or convalescent COVID-19.

This chain uses TRBV7-9 with TRBJ1-5; D remains ambiguous. This CDR3 region has 15 residues. The V end lost 3 bases, the J end lost 3 bases, and 12 bases lay between the germline ends. Germline CDR1 and CDR2: SEHNR and FQNEAQ (reference sequence). The DNA of the CDR3 is TGTGCCAGCAGCTTTGGAGGGATGACCAATCAGCCCCAGCATTTT. This encodes CASSFGGMTNQPQHF.

The chain recombines TRBV18 with TRBJ1-3, with TRBD1 as a possible D gene (5 bases). This CDR3 has 19 amino acids. Trimming removed 2 bases from V and 0 bases from J, with 20 bases in between. Per the germline V gene, CDR1 is KGHSH and CDR2 is LQKENI. This CDR3 reads CASSPGDSETPFSGNTIYF. The CDR3 DNA reads as TGTGCCAGCTCACCAGGAGACAGTGAGACACCCTTCTCTGGAAACACCATATATTTT.

The chain carries TRBV5-6 and TRBJ1-2, with D unclear. This CDR3 is built from 16 residues. Germline loops: CDR1 SGHDT, CDR2 YYEEEE. Trimming stripped 4 bases from V and 4 bases from J, with 20 bases between. The CDR3 protein is CASSRTDAGDGYGYTF. DNA of the CDR3: TGTGCCAGCAGCCGTACAGACGCCGGCGATGGCTATGGCTACACCTTC.

The rearrangement links TRBV7-8 to TRBJ1-1; 8 nucleotides line up with TRBD1. The CDR3 contains 15 residues. Germline loops: CDR1 SGHVS, CDR2 FQNEAQ. The V gene end was trimmed by 1 base and the J gene end by 1 base; junction bases not matched to a gene: 2. The CDR3 nucleotides read TGTGCCAGCAGCTTAGGAGGGACAGGGAACACTGAAGCTTTCTTT. It codes for CASSLGGTGNTEAFF.

J is TRBJ2-2 and V is TRBV11-3; D is ambiguous. V was pared by 5 bases and J by 0 bases, with 7 bases between. The CDR3 loop spans 14 amino acids. Germline CDR1 is SGHNT and CDR2 is YENEEA. Here the CDR3 reads CASSPSPNTGELFF. CDR3 nucleotide sequence: TGTGCCAGCAGCCCCAGTCCGAACACCGGGGAGCTGTTTTTT.

CDR3 bases: TGTGCCAGCAGGGGGCGGGGGGGGCCCTACAATGAGCAGTTCTTC. The encoded protein is CASRGRGGPYNEQFF. The V call is TRBV28, the J call TRBJ2-1; 9 nucleotides agree with TRBD2. V shed 6 bases, J shed 2 bases, and the junction held 5 bases outside the gene matches. CDR1 is MDHEN and CDR2 is SYDVKM in the germline V gene. The CDR3 has 15 residues.

This chain connects TRBV5-5 to TRBJ1-5; weak D call: TRBD1 (5 bases). This CDR3 region has 18 residues. Germline V lookup: CDR1 SGHKS, CDR2 YYEKEE (reference sequence). V was pared by 0 bases and J by 0 bases, with 16 bases between. In DNA, the CDR3 is TGTGCCAGCAGCTTGGGCGCCGAAAGGGGCTATAGCAATCAGCCCCAGCATTTT. The encoded protein is CASSLGAERGYSNQPQHF. Full variable domain (outside the CDR3, taken from reference TRBV5-5 and TRBJ1-5): DAGVTQSPTHLIKTRGQQVTLRCSPISGHKSVSWYQQVLGQGPQFIFQYYEKEERGRGNFPDRFSARQFPNYSSELNVNALLLGDSALYLCASSLGAERGYSNQPQHFGDGTRLSIL.

The chain carries TRBV5-4 and TRBJ2-7; tentative D call: TRBD2 (5 bases). There are 15 residues in the CDR3. V dropped 2 bases and J dropped 0 bases, with 12 bases sitting between them. CDR1 is SGHNT and CDR2 is YYREEE in the germline V gene (reference sequence). CDR3 sequence (DNA): TGTGCCAGCAGCTTAGACGGGAAGAGCTCCTACGAGCAGTACTTC. Its protein product is CASSLDGKSSYEQYF.

This clone was seen more than once but under ten times. The V gene is TRBV20-1, the J gene TRBJ2-7, with D perhaps matching TRBD2 (6 bases). Per germline, CDR1 DFQATT and CDR2 SNEGSKA (reference sequence). Trimming took off 3 bases at V and 4 bases at J, with 7 bases between the two ends. This CDR3 is 11 amino acids long. CDR3 protein: CSARGGYEQYF. As DNA, the CDR3 is TGCAGTGCTAGGGGGGGTTACGAGCAGTACTTC.

The chain carries TRBV5-1 and TRBJ2-2; the match to TRBD2 covers 8 bases. The CDR3 runs 15 residues. The ends lost 0 bases at V and 6 bases at J; junction bases unmatched: 4. The germline CDR1 and CDR2 sequences are SGHRS and YFSETQ. The chain's CDR3 is CASSLEVAGPGELFF. In DNA, the CDR3 is TGCGCCAGCAGCTTGGAGGTAGCGGGGCCCGGGGAGCTGTTTTTT.

This clone was found a few times. The chain has TRBV5-6 and TRBJ2-2; D gene ambiguous. V dropped 0 bases and J dropped 4 bases, with 4 bases sitting between them. The CDR3 loop spans 13 amino acids. Germline-derived CDR1 and CDR2 are SGHDT and YYEEEE. The CDR3 nucleotides read TGTGCCAGCAGCTTGGTAGCCACCGGGGAGCTGTTTTTT. Translation: CASSLVATGELFF.

The chain carries TRBV30 and TRBJ2-4; 10 bases align to TRBD2. This CDR3 is built from 14 residues. V was clipped by 5 bases and J by 9 bases; unmatched bases: 10. The germline gives CDR1 GTSNPN, CDR2 SVGIG (reference sequence). CDR3 nucleotide sequence: TGTGCCTGGTCTCTAGCGGGGGACGTTAGCATTCAGTACTTC. Its translation is CAWSLAGDVSIQYF. The whole variable domain, remainder taken from reference TRBV30 and TRBJ2-4, is SQTIHQWPATLVQPVGSPLSLECTVEGTSNPNLYWYRQAAGRGLQLLFYSVGIGQISSEVPQNLSASRPQDRQFILSSKKLLLSDSGFYLCAWSLAGDVSIQYFGAGTRLSVL.

V gene TRBV3-1 (or the pseudogene TRBV3-2) combines with J gene TRBJ2-1; 10 bases agree with TRBD2. The CDR3 totals 15 residues. With V trimmed by 4 bases and J by 8 bases, 8 bases remained unmatched. Germline-derived CDR1 and CDR2 are LGHDT and YNNKEL (reference sequence). The DNA of the CDR3 is TGTGCCAGCAGCCTAAGCGGGGGGGCCCCCGATGAGCAGTTCTTC. Protein: CASSLSGGAPDEQFF.

The chain carries TRBV25-1 and TRBJ1-1; the match to TRBD1 covers 7 bases. V shed 6 bases and J 2 bases; nucleotides not matched to a gene: 3. In germline, CDR1 is MGHDK, CDR2 SYGVNS. The CDR3 has 13 amino acids. The DNA for the CDR3 is TGTGCCAGCAGGGACAGGCTTAACACTGAAGCTTTCTTT. As protein: CASRDRLNTEAFF.

This sequence joins TRBV3-1 (or the pseudogene TRBV3-2) and TRBJ2-3, with 8 bases that match TRBD2. V gave up 2 bases and J gave up 3 bases; unmatched junction bases: 7. The CDR3 is 16 residues long. The germline V gene has CDR1 LGHDT and CDR2 YNNKEL (reference sequence). As DNA, the CDR3 is TGTGCCAGCAGCCAACAACCGGGACTAGAAACAGATACGCAGTATTTT. Protein sequence: CASSQQPGLETDTQYF.

V and J are TRBV19 and TRBJ2-5; 11 bases line up with TRBD1. The CDR3 contains 15 residues. CDR1 LNHDA and CDR2 SQIVND come from the germline V gene (reference sequence). Trimming at V came to 6 bases and at J to 3 bases, leaving 6 bases not matched to a gene. In DNA form, the CDR3 reads TGTGCCAGTAGCCCCTGGGACAGGGGGGAAGAGACCCAGTACTTC. Protein: CASSPWDRGEETQYF.

The genes are TRBV5-6 and TRBJ1-1; tentative D call: TRBD1 (6 bases). Trimming stripped 3 bases from V and 7 bases from J, with 22 bases between. Germline V gives CDR1 SGHDT, CDR2 YYEEEE. The CDR3 totals 16 residues. Here the CDR3 reads CASSSSGGGQAHEAFF. The CDR3 DNA follows: TGTGCCAGCAGCTCGTCGGGTGGGGGCCAGGCCCATGAAGCTTTCTTT.